This T cell receptor beta chain was retrieved from a study of long-term antiretroviral therapy in people with HIV. Study findings and constraints: Clones showing expansion before ART dominated the repertoire at all time points. The data indicate that diversity increased after ART but remained below transplant donor controls. Documentation of ART adherence, viral resistance or therapy changes was absent.

Runs used v3.0 of the immunoSEQ assay and were done at survey level. Only in-frame clones appear in the TCRdb table, and some are missing; sequencing was by immunoSEQ multiplex PCR. This table holds 20,000 to 25,000 clones, 70% to 90% found once. Concerning this clone: Its antigen is unidentified.

This CDR3 has 13 amino acids. Germline values: CDR1 MNHEY, CDR2 SMNVEV (reference sequence). Trimming took off 6 bases at V and 5 bases at J, with 11 bases between the two ends. Sample: unsorted PBMCs, taken 1.3 years after starting antiretroviral therapy. This sequence was found in a man in his 60s with HIV. The chain uses TRBV27 and TRBJ2-1; D remains unclear. Written as DNA, the CDR3 is TGTGCCAGCAGCGACACCTTCCACAATGAGCAGTTCTTC. This translates into CASSDTFHNEQFF.